The source of this T cell receptor (beta chain) is a study of cytomegalovirus exposure and HLA in healthy donors. Turning to the study itself: Findings of an earlier analysis included roughly 110 million unique TCR beta sequences from 180 million or so T cells.

Healthy people donating bone marrow made up the donors. Whereas donors were nominally healthy upon sampling, unrecorded immune exposures were probable. 13 Jbeta primers and 60 Vbeta primers were used for the PCR. The table came from immunoSEQ multiplex PCR; TCRdb's copy has only in-frame clones and leaves some out. The table includes roughly 120,000 clones, 60% to 85% detected once. Germline V gene lookup returns CDR1 MDHEN and CDR2 SYDVKM. The CDR3 contains 14 residues. V gave up 2 bases and J gave up 2 bases, with 4 bases separating them. The genes are TRBV28 and TRBJ2-6; D is uncertain. This clonotype was sampled from a man over 45 in good health and CMV-seronegative. Sequenced: PBMCs. The CDR3 spells CASSLRAGANVLTF. Here the CDR3 DNA reads TGTGCCAGCAGTTTACGGGCTGGGGCCAACGTCCTGACTTTC.